The source of this T cell receptor (beta chain) is a study of cytotoxic CD8 clonotypes in ibrutinib-treated CLL. This clone showed up many times. Its antigen is currently unknown. Profiling relied on immunoSEQ multiplex PCR, and the TCRdb table lists in-frame clones only, not all of them. Among fewer than 50,000 clones listed, around half were seen once. The CDR3 is 16 residues long. Germline loops: CDR1 KGHSH, CDR2 LQKENI. Trimming shortened V by 6 bases and J by 3 bases, and 20 bases separated the two germline ends. Broader study findings: Clonality correlated strongly with circulating CD8+ T cells and exceeded age-matched healthy donors at baseline.

This chain connects TRBV18 to TRBJ1-2; no clear D gene. The material sequenced was PBMCs, taken after 12 months of ibrutinib treatment. The TCR originated in a human donor with chronic lymphocytic leukemia. This CDR3 reads CASSPIGASGDYGYTF. The CDR3 DNA follows: TGTGCCAGCTCTCCTATAGGAGCATCTGGGGACTATGGCTACACCTTC.